The present T cell receptor beta chain was sequenced within a study of blood T cells in healthy people across ages. Study-level background: About one barcoded beta molecule per two T cells was the capture yield of template switching. Study outcomes and limitations: For the donors, CMV status was unknown and possibly confounded expanded clonotype changes. Researchers report that TCR beta diversity correlated strongly with naive T cell percentage.

About this clonotype: Its antigen is not known.

The CDR3 covers 16 residues. Per the germline V gene, CDR1 is MGHDK and CDR2 is SYGVNS. Extracted total RNA amounted to at least 5.5 micrograms for each sample. A second PCR, run for about 6 to 12 cycles, used a sample-barcoded 5' primer plus a J-beta primer mix. TCRdb re-analysed the 5' RACE reads in MiXCR, keeping a single row per CDR3 protein. The sample shows about 1.5 million distinct CDR3 sequences, approximately 42% of them seen only once. Sequencing input: blood. The sequence came from a woman in her late teens or twenties in good health. The chain links TRBV25-1 to TRBJ2-5, with a weak D call TRBD1 (6 bases). The end of the DNA fits TRBJ2-7 better, so the J call may be wrong. The CDR3 DNA follows: TGTGCCAGCAGTCCTAGACAAACTACAGGGAAACACGAGCAGTACTTC. Its protein is CASSPRQTTGKHEQYF.